One and the same sample provided the 18 T cell receptor beta chains below, sequenced in a study of tissue T cells after allogeneic stem cell transplantation. TCRdb keeps only in-frame clones here, not all; method: immunoSEQ multiplex PCR. The data contain about 4,700 clones, 60% to 80% of them singletons. This specimen consisted of duodenal tissue, obtained at autopsy. These TCRs come from a female patient between 18 and 50 years old with steroid-refractory graft-versus-host disease after an allogeneic stem cell transplant. The graft donor may account for some of the T cells.

The J gene is TRBJ1-3, the V gene TRBV9; 7 bases align to TRBD1. V was pared by 4 bases and J by 4 bases, with 5 bases of the junction left unmatched. CDR1 SGDLS and CDR2 YYNGEE come from the germline V gene. The CDR3 is 14 amino acids. The CDR3 sequence is CASSYQGDGNTIYF. CDR3 DNA: TGTGCCAGCAGCTACCAGGGGGACGGAAACACCATATATTTT.

This sequence joins TRBV6-5 and TRBJ2-1, with 8 bases lining up with TRBD2. V dropped 0 bases and J dropped 6; count of bases not matched to a gene: 7. CDR1 is MNHEY and CDR2 is SVGAGI in the germline V gene. The CDR3 is 16 amino acids. DNA for the CDR3: TGTGCCAGCAGTTACTCGAACGGGGGGGCGCTCAATGAGCAGTTCTTC. This gives the protein CASSYSNGGALNEQFF.

This clone was recorded once. The CDR3 DNA sequence: TGTGCCAGCAGCTTACTCGGCCCGAACACTGAAGCTTTCTTT. The encoded protein is CASSLLGPNTEAFF. V and J are TRBV7-3 and TRBJ1-1; D gene ambiguous. V was cut by 2 bases and J by 1 base, with 8 bases left in between. CDR1 is SGHTA, CDR2 FQGTGA, per germline. The CDR3 consists of 14 residues.

This chain links TRBV7-3 with TRBJ1-1; TRBD1 might be the D (6 bases). This CDR3 spans 13 amino acids. The V gene lost 3 bases and the J gene lost 5 bases, with 10 bases spanning the gap. Per germline, CDR1 SGHTA and CDR2 FQGTGA. CDR3 bases: TGTGCCAGCAGCTTCGACAGGCGAACTGAAGCTTTCTTT. Its protein is CASSFDRRTEAFF.

The gene calls are TRBV5-5 and TRBJ1-2; 8 nucleotides agree with TRBD1. V shed 4 bases and J 1 base; nucleotides not matched to a gene: 6. The CDR3 is 15 residues long. Per germline, CDR1 SGHKS and CDR2 YYEKEE (reference sequence). CDR3 DNA sequence: TGTGCCAGCAGCCCCCACAGGGGGGTTAACTATGGCTACACCTTC. Residues: CASSPHRGVNYGYTF.

The chain couples TRBV5-1 to TRBJ2-1; 10 bases agree with TRBD1. Trimming cost V 5 bases and J 4 bases; bases outside gene matches: 6. CDR3 size: 15 residues. Germline V gives CDR1 SGHRS, CDR2 YFSETQ. The CDR3 nucleotides are TGCGCCAGCAGTCCCGGGACAGGGGCGTACAATGAGCAGTTCTTC. It yields the protein CASSPGTGAYNEQFF.

The chain couples TRBV9 to TRBJ2-5, with 9 bases matching TRBD2. Germline CDR1 is SGDLS and CDR2 is YYNGEE. J gave up 0 bases and V 7 bases, and 13 bases lay outside the gene matches. This CDR3 region has 17 residues. CDR3 sequence (DNA): TGTGCCAGCGCCCGGGGACTAGCCAGTGGTTACCAAGAGACCCAGTACTTC. It specifies CASARGLASGYQETQYF.

The V call is TRBV21-1, the J call TRBJ2-7; the table gives TRBD1 as D, unverified against the DNA. TRBV21-1 corresponds to a pseudogene. The length of the CDR3 is 14 residues. The CDR3 spells CASNSTGPSYEQYF. The CDR3 coding sequence is TGTGCCAGCAACTCGACAGGTCCTTCTTACGAGCAGTACTTC.

This rearrangement joins TRBV19 to TRBJ2-2; TRBD1 matches 11 bases. Trimming at V came to 8 bases and at J to 7 bases, leaving 9 bases not matched to a gene. The CDR3 consists of 15 residues. Germline V gene lookup returns CDR1 LNHDA and CDR2 SQIVND (reference sequence). CDR3 region: CASPIRDRGDGELFF. The CDR3 DNA is TGTGCCAGTCCTATCCGGGACAGGGGGGACGGGGAGCTGTTTTTT.

The chain has TRBV11-2 and TRBJ1-2; D possibly corresponds to TRBD1 (6 bases). Between the trimmed V and J ends, which lost 5 bases and 0 bases, there was a span of 13 bases. Per the germline V gene, CDR1 is SGHAT and CDR2 is FQNNGV. This CDR3 has 15 residues. CDR3: CASSPDSPANYGYTF. The CDR3, as DNA: TGTGCCAGCAGCCCGGACAGCCCCGCTAACTATGGCTACACCTTC.

The gene calls are TRBV5-1 and TRBJ2-1, with TRBD2 matching over 10 bases. J was trimmed by 7 bases and V by 3 bases; bases with no gene match: 7. CDR3 length: 15 residues. From germline, CDR1 is SGHRS and CDR2 YFSETQ. The CDR3 DNA reads as TGCGCCAGCAGCTCCAGCGGGGGGGCCAGGAATGAGCAGTTCTTC. This gives the protein CASSSSGGARNEQFF. Full variable domain (missing parts from reference TRBV5-1 and TRBJ2-1): KAGVTQTPRYLIKTRGQQVTLSCSPISGHRSVSWYQQTPGQGLQFLFEYFSETQRNKGNFPGRFSGRQFSNSRSEMNVSTLELGDSALYLCASSSSGGARNEQFFGPGTRLTVL.

The chain recombines TRBV28 with TRBJ2-4; D not certain. Germline CDR1 reads MDHEN; CDR2 reads SYDVKM. Trimming cost V 4 bases and J 3 bases, with 7 bases left between them. The CDR3 totals 13 residues. CDR3 in DNA: TGTGCCAGCAGTTCCCCAGGCAAAAACATTCAGTACTTC. Amino acid sequence: CASSSPGKNIQYF.

The V gene is TRBV15, the J gene TRBJ2-7, with TRBD1 identical over 9 bases. The germline gives CDR1 LNHNV, CDR2 YYDKDF (reference sequence). The J segment lost 7 bases and the V segment lost 2 bases, leaving 18 bases of the junction unmatched. The CDR3 runs to 18 residues. The chain's CDR3 is CATSRPPGGTGLLREQYF. The CDR3 nucleotides are TGTGCCACCAGCAGACCCCCTGGGGGGACAGGGCTACTACGAGAGCAGTACTTC.

This sequence joins TRBV6-5 and TRBJ2-1; D may be TRBD2 (6 bases). The V end was cut by 2 bases, the J end by 5 bases, with 10 bases between. The CDR3 is 14 residues long. The germline gives CDR1 MNHEY, CDR2 SVGAGI. DNA for the CDR3: TGTGCCAGCAGTTACCTGGGACTTAACAATGAGCAGTTCTTC. The encoded protein is CASSYLGLNNEQFF.

The chain recombines TRBV7-6 with TRBJ2-1; possible D gene TRBD1, 6 bases. Germline CDR1 and CDR2: SGHVS and FNYEAQ. Trimming took off 7 bases at V and 5 bases at J, with 18 bases between the two ends. This CDR3 is 15 amino acids long. The CDR3 is CASILTQGSHNEQFF. As DNA, the CDR3 is TGTGCCAGCATCCTCACTCAGGGGTCCCACAATGAGCAGTTCTTC.

The chain couples TRBV5-5 to TRBJ2-5, with D possibly matching TRBD1 (6 bases). CDR3 length: 15 amino acids. Trimming removed 4 bases at V and 3 bases at J, with 16 bases between. Germline-derived CDR1 and CDR2 are SGHKS and YYEKEE (reference sequence). The CDR3 here is CASSGTGTTKETQYF. The CDR3 DNA follows: TGTGCCAGCAGCGGAACCGGGACAACAAAAGAGACCCAGTACTTC.

This chain links TRBV9 with TRBJ2-2; the D gene could be TRBD1 or TRBD2 (5 bases each). CDR3 length equals 16 residues. The germline V and J ends were trimmed by 4 bases and 3 bases, with 16 bases remaining between them. CDR1 and CDR2 from the germline V gene are SGDLS and YYNGEE. The CDR3 region is CASSTYRWGYTGELFF. The CDR3 DNA sequence: TGTGCCAGCAGCACTTATCGATGGGGGTACACCGGGGAGCTGTTTTTT.

The chain carries TRBV7-2 and TRBJ2-7; 10 nucleotides match TRBD2. CDR1 and CDR2 from the germline V gene are SGHTA and FQGNSA. The V segment lost 1 base and the J segment 2 bases; nucleotides outside the gene matches: 5. The CDR3 contains 16 residues. CDR3 amino acids: CASSLGASGGPYEQYF. CDR3 nucleotides: TGTGCCAGCAGCTTAGGGGCTAGCGGGGGACCCTACGAGCAGTACTTC. The full variable domain, rest sourced from reference TRBV7-2 and TRBJ2-7, is GAGVSQSPSNKVTEKGKDVELRCDPISGHTALYWYRQSLGQGLEFLIYFQGNSAPDKSGLPSDRFSAERTGGSVSTLTIQRTQQEDSAVYLCASSLGASGGPYEQYFGPGTRLTVT.